A single sample gave rise to the 8 T cell receptor beta chains below, sequenced in a study of liver allograft versus peripheral blood T cells. Whole-study context: Peripheral blood of the recipients supplied T cell receptor repertoires that were compared with those in transplanted livers.

TCRdb reprocessed the reads via MiXCR and lists one record per CDR3 protein. The sample carries some 7,800 distinct CDR3 sequences, about 15% recorded once. The receptors come from a human patient who had a liver transplant. The graft donor may have contributed some T cells.

In this sample, this clonotype turned up a few times. The J gene is TRBJ1-1, the V gene TRBV20-1; no reliable D call. The V gene's germline CDR1 is DFQATT and CDR2 SNEGSKA (reference sequence). V lost 3 bases, J lost 7 bases, and 18 bases lay in between. The CDR3 is 14 residues long. CDR3 region: CSASSVHQRGEAFF. CDR3 DNA sequence: TGCAGTGCTAGTAGTGTGCACCAAAGAGGTGAAGCTTTCTTT.

This clonotype is labeled medium-sized (0.01 to 0.1%). The gene calls are TRBV15 and TRBJ2-7; perhaps D is TRBD1 or TRBD2 (5 bases each). Germline V lookup: CDR1 LNHNV, CDR2 YYDKDF (reference sequence). V gave up 0 bases and J gave up 5 bases, with 11 bases separating them. This CDR3 region has 14 residues. CDR3 in DNA: TGTGCCACCAGCAGAGAGGCAGGGAGCGACGAGCAGTACTTC. Encoded protein: CATSREAGSDEQYF.

In this sample, this clonotype is medium-sized. V is TRBV27 and J is TRBJ1-3; the D gene is possibly TRBD1 (5 bases). Per the germline V gene, CDR1 is MNHEY and CDR2 is SMNVEV (reference sequence). Deletions cut 3 bases from V and 2 bases from J, with 8 bases between. The CDR3 spans 14 residues. The CDR3, as DNA: TGTGCCAGCAGTTTTGCCAGGGCTGGAAACACCATATATTTT. This translates into CASSFARAGNTIYF.

With regard to this clonotype: This may be a read error: a much more frequent sequence differs by one nucleotide. The J gene is TRBJ1-2, the V gene TRBV19; D not resolved. This CDR3 spans 13 amino acids. CDR1 and CDR2 from the germline V gene are LNHDA and SQIVND (reference sequence). CDR3 in amino acids: CAGSVGRGYGYTF. The CDR3 DNA follows: TGTGCCGGTAGTGTCGGACGTGGCTATGGCTACACCTTC. Drawing the rest from reference TRBV19 and TRBJ1-2, the complete variable domain is DGGITQSPKYLFRKEGQNVTLSCEQNLNHDAMYWYRQDPGQGLRLIYYSQIVNDFQKGDIAEGYSVSREKKESFPLTVTSAQKNPTAFYLCAGSVGRGYGYTFGSGTRLTVV.

The chain has TRBV5-4 and TRBJ1-2; 9 bases fit TRBD1. The CDR3 covers 13 residues. Germline-derived CDR1 and CDR2 are SGHNT and YYREEE (reference sequence). V shed 4 bases, J shed 4 bases, and the junction held 2 bases outside the gene matches. The CDR3 bases are TGTGCCAGCAGCGAGGACAGGGGCTATGGCTACACCTTC. Its protein is CASSEDRGYGYTF.

In this sample, this clonotype is medium-sized (0.01 to 0.1%). The gene calls are TRBV18 and TRBJ2-6; D is unresolved. Trimming took 3 bases from V and 0 from J, leaving 3 bases between them. Germline lookup yields CDR1 KGHSH and CDR2 LQKENI. There are 14 residues in the CDR3. CDR3 sequence reads: CASSPFSGANVLTF. The CDR3 DNA reads TGTGCCAGCTCACCGTTCTCTGGGGCCAACGTCCTGACTTTC.

In the case of this clonotype: The likely explanation is a read error, given a far larger clone one base away. The final CDR3 position lacks the conserved phenylalanine or tryptophan, pointing to a likely read error. The CDR3 is CASSEQGVLGGYTI. The CDR3 DNA reads TGTGCCAGCAGTGAACAGGGGGTATTAGGTGGCTACACCATC. The V gene is TRBV6-6, the J gene TRBJ1-2, with 8 nucleotides matching TRBD1. The CDR3 is 14 residues long. Per germline, CDR1 MNHNY and CDR2 SVGAGI (reference sequence). V was pared by 5 bases and J by 7 bases, with 9 bases of the junction left unmatched.

This chain connects TRBV30 to TRBJ1-2; TRBD1 might be the D (5 bases). From germline, CDR1 is GTSNPN and CDR2 SVGIG (reference sequence). The V end was cut by 4 bases, the J end by 8 bases, with 14 bases between. The CDR3 is made up of 12 amino acids. The CDR3 loop reads CAWTGTSWGYTF. Written as DNA, the CDR3 is TGTGCCTGGACAGGGACCTCTTGGGGCTACACCTTC.